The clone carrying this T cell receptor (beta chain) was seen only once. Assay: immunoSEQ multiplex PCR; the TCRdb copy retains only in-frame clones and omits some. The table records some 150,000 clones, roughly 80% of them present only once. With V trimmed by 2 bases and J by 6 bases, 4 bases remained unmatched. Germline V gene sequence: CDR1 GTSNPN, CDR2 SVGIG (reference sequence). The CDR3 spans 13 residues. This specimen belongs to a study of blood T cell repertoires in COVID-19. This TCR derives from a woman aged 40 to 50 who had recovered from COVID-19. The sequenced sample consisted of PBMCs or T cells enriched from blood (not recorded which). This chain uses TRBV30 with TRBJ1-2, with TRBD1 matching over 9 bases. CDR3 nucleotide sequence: TGTGCCTGGAGTCCGGGGACAGGGAATGGCTACACCTTC. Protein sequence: CAWSPGTGNGYTF.